The source of this TCR beta chain is a study of blood T cell repertoires in COVID-19. At the level of the study: Acute-phase and convalescent COVID-19 samples originated in the United States, Italy and Spain. Nucleic acid was either cDNA or gDNA, and it came from T cells, B-cell-depleted T cells, or PBMCs.

The V end lost 3 bases, the J end lost 4 bases, and 4 bases lay between the germline ends. The germline V gene encodes CDR1 MNHNS and CDR2 SASEGT. The CDR3 runs to 11 residues. Under the authors' procedure: Amplifying reference gene primers gave estimates of nucleated cell counts. The protocol was immunoSEQ multiplex PCR, while the TCRdb copy is restricted to in-frame clones and leaves out a portion. V and J calls and clone size follow that table, whereas D and trimming were derived from the DNA. Here the sample spans 98,000 or so clones, more than 75% being singletons. Material: peripheral blood. The chain couples TRBV6-1 to TRBJ2-7; D unresolved. The TCR originated in a man aged 55 to 70 with acute or convalescent COVID-19. The CDR3 sequence is CASSDLYEQYF. The CDR3 nucleotides read TGTGCCAGCAGTGATCTTTACGAGCAGTACTTC.